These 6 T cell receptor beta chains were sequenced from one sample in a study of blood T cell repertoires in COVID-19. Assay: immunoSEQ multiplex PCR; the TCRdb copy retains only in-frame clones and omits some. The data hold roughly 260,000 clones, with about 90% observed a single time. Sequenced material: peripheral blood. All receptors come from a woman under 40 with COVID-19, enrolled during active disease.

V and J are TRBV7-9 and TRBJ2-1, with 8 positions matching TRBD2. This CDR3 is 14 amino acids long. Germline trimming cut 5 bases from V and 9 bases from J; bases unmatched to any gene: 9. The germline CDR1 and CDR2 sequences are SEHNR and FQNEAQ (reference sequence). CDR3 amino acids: CASSPGAGGREQFF. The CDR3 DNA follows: TGTGCCAGCAGCCCGGGGGCGGGAGGACGTGAGCAGTTCTTC.

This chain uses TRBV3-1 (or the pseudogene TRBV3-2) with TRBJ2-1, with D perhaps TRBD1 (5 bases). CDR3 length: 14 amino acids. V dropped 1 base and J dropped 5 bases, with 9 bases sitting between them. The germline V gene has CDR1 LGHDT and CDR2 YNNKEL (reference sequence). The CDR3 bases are TGTGCCAGCAGCCAAGGGGGCCAGGACAATGAGCAGTTCTTC. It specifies CASSQGGQDNEQFF.

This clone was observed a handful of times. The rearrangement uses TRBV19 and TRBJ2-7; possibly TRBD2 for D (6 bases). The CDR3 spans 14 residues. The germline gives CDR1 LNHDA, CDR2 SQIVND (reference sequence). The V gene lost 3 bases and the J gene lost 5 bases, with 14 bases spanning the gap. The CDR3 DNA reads TGTGCCAGTAGTATGGGTGGGAGGAGAAACGAGCAGTACTTC. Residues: CASSMGGRRNEQYF.

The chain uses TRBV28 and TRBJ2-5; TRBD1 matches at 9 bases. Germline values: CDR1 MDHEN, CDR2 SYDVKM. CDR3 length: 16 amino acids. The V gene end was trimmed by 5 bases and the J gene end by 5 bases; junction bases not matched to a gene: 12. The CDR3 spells CASSMLGTGLSETQYF. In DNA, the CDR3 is TGTGCCAGCAGTATGTTGGGGACAGGGTTATCGGAGACCCAGTACTTC.

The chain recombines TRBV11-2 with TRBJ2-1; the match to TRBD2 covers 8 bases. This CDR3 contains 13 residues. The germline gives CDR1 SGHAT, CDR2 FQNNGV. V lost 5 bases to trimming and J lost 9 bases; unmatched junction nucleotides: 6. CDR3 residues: CASSTGLASEQFF. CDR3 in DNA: TGTGCCAGCAGCACCGGACTAGCCAGTGAGCAGTTCTTC. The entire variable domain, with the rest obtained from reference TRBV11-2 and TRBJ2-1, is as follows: EAGVAQSPRYKIIEKRQSVAFWCNPISGHATLYWYQQILGQGPKLLIQFQNNGVVDDSQLPKDRFSAERLKGVDSTLKIQPAKLEDSAVYLCASSTGLASEQFFGPGTRLTVL.

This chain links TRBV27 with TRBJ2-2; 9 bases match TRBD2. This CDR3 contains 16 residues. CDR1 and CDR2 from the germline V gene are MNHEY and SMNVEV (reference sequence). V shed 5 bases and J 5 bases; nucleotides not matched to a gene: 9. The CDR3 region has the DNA TGTGCCAGCAGTCCAGAGAGCGGGAGGACGACCGGGGAGCTGTTTTTT. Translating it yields CASSPESGRTTGELFF.